The 30 T cell receptor beta chains below all came from one sample that was sequenced in a study of T cells in Graves' hyperthyroidism and ophthalmopathy. Amplification targeted TCR beta CDR3 regions from RNA transcripts. HTBI primers were employed in a first-round RT-PCR of the TCR CDR3. TCRdb called the multiplex PCR reads again in MiXCR, with one record for every CDR3 protein. Of about 300,000 distinct CDR3 sequences listed, around 25% were seen once; the top ten hold 20% to 30%. Sequenced material: blood. All receptors derive from a middle-aged man with Graves' hyperthyroidism that later progressed to Graves' ophthalmopathy.

For this clonotype: This could be a read error, since a much larger clone is one nucleotide away. The rearrangement uses TRBV7-9 and TRBJ2-7; 7 bases match TRBD2. This CDR3 is built from 15 residues. The germline V gene has CDR1 SEHNR and CDR2 FQNEAQ (reference sequence). DNA for the CDR3: TGTACCAGCAGCTCTCTCGGCGGGAGTGGGAACGAGCAGTACTTC. Translating gives CTSSSLGGSGNEQYF.

This clonotype has at least ten counts. The chain combines TRBV6-1 with TRBJ1-5; D is possibly TRBD1 (5 bases). In germline, CDR1 is MNHNS, CDR2 SASEGT. This CDR3 is built from 14 residues. V was trimmed by 1 base and J by 6 bases, leaving 10 bases between them. The CDR3 is CASSEVQGSQPQHF. Written as DNA, the CDR3 is TGTGCCAGCAGTGAAGTTCAGGGCTCTCAGCCCCAGCATTTT.

This clonotype was recorded many times. The chain joins TRBV2 to TRBJ2-2, with TRBD2 matching over 7 bases. This CDR3 spans 15 amino acids. J was trimmed by 2 bases and V by 7 bases; bases with no gene match: 7. Germline V CDR1 and CDR2: SNHLY, FYNNEI. The CDR3 sequence is CASTVAGVNTGELFF. The CDR3 DNA reads TGTGCCAGCACTGTTGCGGGAGTAAACACCGGGGAGCTGTTTTTT.

V usage is TRBV12-3 or TRBV12-4 and J usage is TRBJ2-2; no firm D call. CDR3 length: 14 amino acids. With 7 bases removed from V and 2 bases from J, the gap between germline ends came to 11 bases. The CDR3 here is CASTSRGNTGELFF. As DNA, the CDR3 is TGTGCCAGCACCTCGAGAGGAAACACCGGGGAGCTGTTTTTT.

V is TRBV11-3 and J is TRBJ1-6; D is perhaps TRBD1 (6 bases). Trimming cost V 4 bases and J 7 bases, with 11 bases left between them. The CDR3 runs to 14 residues. CDR1 is SGHNT and CDR2 is YENEEA in the germline V gene. CDR3 sequence: CASSSDRWNSPLHF. CDR3 DNA: TGTGCCAGCAGCTCGGACAGATGGAATTCACCCCTCCACTTT.

The genes are TRBV6-5 and TRBJ2-7; D not resolved. Germline V lookup: CDR1 MNHEY, CDR2 SVGAGI. CDR3 size: 15 residues. The germline V and J ends were trimmed by 2 bases and 0 bases, with 11 bases remaining between them. The CDR3, as DNA: TGTGCCAGCAGTTACGGGAAGGGTGGCTCCTACGAGCAGTACTTC. It encodes CASSYGKGGSYEQYF.

This clonotype was observed at least ten times. V usage is TRBV28 and J usage is TRBJ2-7; tentatively, D is TRBD1 or TRBD2 (6 bases each). The CDR3 consists of 14 residues. Germline-derived CDR1 and CDR2 are MDHEN and SYDVKM. Trimming removed 4 bases from V and 9 bases from J, with 19 bases in between. This CDR3 is CASSSVGGGMLQYF. In DNA, the CDR3 is TGTGCCAGCAGTTCCGTCGGAGGGGGTATGCTGCAGTACTTC.

This clonotype was observed at least ten times. The rearrangement joins TRBV24-1 to TRBJ2-2; tentatively, D is TRBD1 or TRBD2 (5 bases each). Trimming pared 5 bases from V and 3 bases from J, leaving 24 bases between. The CDR3 covers 19 residues. Germline CDR1 is KGHDR and CDR2 is SFDVKD. CDR3 sequence: CATSVSVGRESGHTGELFF. DNA for the CDR3: TGTGCCACCAGTGTTTCGGTGGGCAGGGAATCGGGGCACACCGGGGAGCTGTTTTTT.

This clonotype was observed many times. For the CDR3, the DNA is TGTGCCAGCAGCGGGACTAGCGATTACGAGCAGTACTTC. Encoded protein: CASSGTSDYEQYF. V usage is TRBV12-3 or TRBV12-4 and J usage is TRBJ2-7; 10 bases agree with TRBD2. The length of the CDR3 is 13 residues. Trimming removed 6 bases from V and 4 bases from J; junction bases left unmatched: 3.

This chain joins TRBV20-1 and TRBJ2-5, with TRBD1 matching over 7 bases. The CDR3 runs 14 residues. CDR1 and CDR2 (germline): DFQATT, SNEGSKA (reference sequence). The V gene end was trimmed by 5 bases and the J gene end by 2 bases; junction bases not matched to a gene: 8. CDR3 sequence reads: CSAAGTAIQETQYF. Written as DNA, the CDR3 is TGCAGTGCTGCCGGGACAGCCATACAAGAGACCCAGTACTTC.

This clonotype was recorded at least ten times. The genes are TRBV20-1 and TRBJ2-7; 9 bases align to TRBD1. This CDR3 has 13 residues. V dropped 5 bases and J dropped 4; count of bases not matched to a gene: 6. Looked up from germline, CDR1 is DFQATT and CDR2 is SNEGSKA (reference sequence). DNA for the CDR3: TGCAGTGCTCCACCGGGACAGGGTTACGAGCAGTACTTC. This codes for CSAPPGQGYEQYF.

This clonotype was picked up many times. The chain joins TRBV11-2 to TRBJ2-7; tentatively, D is TRBD1 (5 bases). This CDR3 has 14 amino acids. Deletions cut 4 bases from V and 1 base from J, with 11 bases between. Germline V lookup: CDR1 SGHAT, CDR2 FQNNGV. CDR3 amino acids: CASSSLTESYEQYF. CDR3 nucleotide sequence: TGTGCCAGCAGCTCGCTGACAGAATCCTACGAGCAGTACTTC.

The chain is built from TRBV7-2 and TRBJ2-5, with D perhaps matching TRBD2 (6 bases). Germline values: CDR1 SGHTA, CDR2 FQGNSA. CDR3 length: 15 residues. Trimming took off 1 base at V and 1 base at J, with 10 bases between the two ends. Here the CDR3 reads CASSLVAGRQETQYF. The CDR3 DNA reads TGTGCCAGCAGCTTAGTGGCGGGGCGCCAAGAGACCCAGTACTTC.

The sample holds many counts of this clonotype. This chain links TRBV6-1 with TRBJ2-7; 7 bases match TRBD1. V lost 4 bases to trimming and J lost 3 bases; unmatched junction nucleotides: 6. CDR3 length: 14 residues. Germline CDR1 is MNHNS and CDR2 is SASEGT. The CDR3 loop reads CASSADRTNYEQYF. The CDR3 DNA follows: TGTGCCAGCAGTGCGGACAGGACGAACTACGAGCAGTACTTC.

At least ten counts were recorded for this clonotype. The CDR3 DNA follows: TGTGCCAGCAGCCGCATTGCCGGGGGCGGTTCTGAAGCTTTCTTT. As protein: CASSRIAGGGSEAFF. The rearrangement uses TRBV4-2 and TRBJ1-1, with D possibly being TRBD1 (6 bases). V lost 4 bases to trimming and J lost 6 bases, with 18 bases between them. This CDR3 has 15 amino acids. Germline V CDR1 and CDR2: LGHNA, YNFKEQ.

The chain is built from TRBV6-5 and TRBJ2-2, with D possibly being TRBD1 (5 bases). Between the trimmed V and J ends, which lost 6 bases and 7 bases, there was a span of 12 bases. Germline V gene lookup returns CDR1 MNHEY and CDR2 SVGAGI. The CDR3 is made up of 13 amino acids. The CDR3 DNA is TGTGCCAGCAGCTCTCAGGGTAACGGGGAGCTGTTTTTT. Its protein is CASSSQGNGELFF.

This clonotype came up many times. This sequence joins TRBV6-5 and TRBJ2-7; D possibly corresponds to TRBD1 (6 bases). CDR3 length: 15 residues. V was cut by 4 bases and J by 1 base, with 14 bases left in between. The germline CDR1 and CDR2 sequences are MNHEY and SVGAGI. CDR3 region: CASSLQGPDSYEQYF. DNA for the CDR3: TGTGCCAGCAGTTTACAGGGACCGGATTCCTACGAGCAGTACTTC.

This clonotype was observed at least ten times. J is TRBJ1-3 and V is TRBV5-6; 8 nucleotides line up with TRBD1. Germline V gene sequence: CDR1 SGHDT, CDR2 YYEEEE. The CDR3 extends over 12 amino acids. V dropped 4 bases and J dropped 16; count of bases not matched to a gene: 10. CDR3 protein: CASSLPGQGWYF. The CDR3 nucleotides read TGTGCCAGCAGCCTACCCGGACAGGGATGGTATTTT.

The sample holds many counts of this clonotype. CDR3 DNA sequence: TGCAGTGCTAGCGGGAGGACACTCGCTTACGAGCAGTACTTC. Translation gives CSASGRTLAYEQYF. The genes are TRBV20-1 and TRBJ2-7; 7 bases fit TRBD2. J gave up 4 bases and V 3 bases, and 9 bases lay outside the gene matches. This CDR3 contains 14 residues. In germline, CDR1 is DFQATT, CDR2 SNEGSKA (reference sequence).

This clonotype has at least ten counts. This chain joins TRBV25-1 and TRBJ1-1; no reliable D call. CDR3 size: 14 residues. Germline CDR1 reads MGHDK; CDR2 reads SYGVNS. V was pared by 2 bases and J by 6 bases, with 13 bases between. CDR3 region: CASSEIGVIAEAFF. The CDR3 DNA reads TGTGCCAGCAGTGAAATCGGGGTGATCGCTGAAGCTTTCTTT.

Many counts were recorded for this clonotype. The rearrangement uses TRBV11-1 and TRBJ2-6; D is possibly TRBD2 (6 bases). Germline loops: CDR1 SGHAT, CDR2 FQDESV (reference sequence). This CDR3 comprises 19 residues. Trimming removed 3 bases at V and 0 bases at J, with 18 bases between. CDR3 sequence reads: CASSFPSRLGLSGANVLTF. CDR3 in DNA: TGTGCCAGCAGCTTCCCTTCGCGGCTGGGACTCTCTGGGGCCAACGTCCTGACTTTC.

This clonotype showed up many times. V gene TRBV11-1 combines with J gene TRBJ2-2; 11 bases line up with TRBD2. V shed 0 bases and J 6 bases; nucleotides not matched to a gene: 6. The CDR3 runs to 17 residues. Germline V gene lookup returns CDR1 SGHAT and CDR2 FQDESV (reference sequence). DNA for the CDR3: TGTGCCAGCAGCTTAGCTACTAGCGGGAGTGTCCCCGGGGAGCTGTTTTTT. Residues: CASSLATSGSVPGELFF.

This clonotype was counted at least ten times. V usage is TRBV6-2 or TRBV6-3 and J usage is TRBJ2-7; 10 nucleotides match TRBD1. With V trimmed by 5 bases and J by 0 bases, 13 bases remained unmatched. The CDR3 contains 18 residues. Germline values: CDR1 MNHEY, CDR2 SVGEGT. CDR3 coding DNA: TGTGCCAGCAGTATTGGACAGGGGGTATCAGCCAGCTCCTACGAGCAGTACTTC. The encoded protein is CASSIGQGVSASSYEQYF.

The sample holds many counts of this clonotype. The chain joins TRBV10-3 to TRBJ1-1; D is perhaps TRBD1 (5 bases). V shed 3 bases and J shed 5 bases, with 10 bases lying between them. This CDR3 comprises 13 residues. The germline CDR1 and CDR2 sequences are ENHRY and SYGVKD. This CDR3 reads CAISDGEGTEAFF. In nucleotides, the CDR3 is TGTGCCATCAGTGACGGGGAGGGGACTGAAGCTTTCTTT.

The chain combines TRBV6-5 with TRBJ2-5, with 7 positions matching TRBD2. Germline V gene data show CDR1 as MNHEY and CDR2 as SVGAGI. V lost 2 bases and J lost 7; bases outside the gene matches: 7. This CDR3 is 14 amino acids long. The CDR3 nucleotides are TGTGCCAGCAGTTACGTTTCTGGGAGGGGGACCCAGTACTTC. Encoded protein: CASSYVSGRGTQYF.

This clonotype has a count of ten or more. This chain joins TRBV12-3 or TRBV12-4 and TRBJ1-2; 9 bases match TRBD1. With 2 bases clipped from V and 7 bases from J, the junction kept 11 bases outside the gene matches. The CDR3 runs 16 residues. CDR3 loop: CASSLKGQGRYSGYTF. CDR3 sequence (DNA): TGTGCCAGCAGTTTAAAGGGACAGGGAAGGTATAGTGGCTACACCTTC.

This clonotype has at least ten counts. The DNA of the CDR3 is TGTGCCAGCCGGAGGTTGTGGAACACTGAAGCTTTCTTT. Residues: CASRRLWNTEAFF. The V call is TRBV25-1, the J call TRBJ1-1; D ambiguous. Germline assignment: CDR1 MGHDK and CDR2 SYGVNS. The CDR3 length is 13 residues. With 8 bases removed from V and 1 base from J, the gap between germline ends came to 11 bases.

In this sample, this clonotype turned up many times. This chain connects TRBV2 to TRBJ1-5; D may be TRBD1 (6 bases). Looked up from germline, CDR1 is SNHLY and CDR2 is FYNNEI. V lost 4 bases and J 5 bases, leaving 9 bases between the germline ends. The CDR3 loop spans 13 amino acids. CDR3: CASSGQEYQPQHF. The CDR3 DNA reads TGTGCCAGCAGTGGACAGGAGTATCAGCCCCAGCATTTT.

This clonotype was detected many times. V is TRBV3-1 and J is TRBJ2-6; D is ambiguous. V lost 2 bases to trimming and J lost 0 bases, with 8 bases between them. Germline V gene sequence: CDR1 LGHDT, CDR2 YNNKEL (reference sequence). The length of the CDR3 is 16 residues. In DNA, the CDR3 is TGTGCCAGCAGCCAAAGGTCAGGCTCTGGGGCCAACGTCCTGACTTTC. This gives the protein CASSQRSGSGANVLTF.

The chain joins TRBV6-2 or TRBV6-3 to TRBJ2-7; 10 bases fit TRBD1. V lost 7 bases and J lost 7; bases outside the gene matches: 13. The CDR3 extends over 15 amino acids. The germline CDR1 and CDR2 sequences are MNHEY and SVGEGT. The CDR3 DNA is TGTGCCAGCAATTTAGCCGGGACAGGGGCTGGGGAGCAGTACTTC. This codes for CASNLAGTGAGEQYF.